This T cell receptor (beta chain) was retrieved from a study of shared clonotypes between healthy human individuals. The germline V gene encodes CDR1 MDHEN and CDR2 SYDVKM. Deletions cut 5 bases from V and 3 bases from J, with 20 bases between. This CDR3 contains 16 residues. Donors, without exception, were Caucasian adults residing in Nashville, Tennessee. Using immunoSEQ multiplex PCR, the repertoire was profiled, and TCRdb retains in-frame clones only, with some absent. In the table there are roughly 1 million clones, around 78% of which are singletons. The source material was memory CD4+ T cells from PBMCs. The subset denotes: CD45RA-negative fraction. V and J are TRBV28 and TRBJ2-7; D is possibly TRBD1 or TRBD2 (5 bases each). The source of this sequence is a man younger than 30 in good health. Some clones in this sample may be carry-over from other donors' samples. CDR3 nucleotide sequence: TGTGCCAGCAGTGGGGCAGGCATCAGGAGGTTCTACGAGCAGTACTTC. Its protein product is CASSGAGIRRFYEQYF.